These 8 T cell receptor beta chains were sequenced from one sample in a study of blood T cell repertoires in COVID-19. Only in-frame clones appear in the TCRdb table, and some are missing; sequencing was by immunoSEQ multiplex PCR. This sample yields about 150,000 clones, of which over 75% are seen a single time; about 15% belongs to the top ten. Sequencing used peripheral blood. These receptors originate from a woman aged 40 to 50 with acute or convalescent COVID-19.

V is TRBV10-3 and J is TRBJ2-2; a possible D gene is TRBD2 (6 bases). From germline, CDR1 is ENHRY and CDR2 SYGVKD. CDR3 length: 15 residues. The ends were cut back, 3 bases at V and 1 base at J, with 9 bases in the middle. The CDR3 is CAISDPAGNTGELFF. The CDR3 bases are TGTGCCATCAGTGACCCAGCGGGGAACACCGGGGAGCTGTTTTTT.

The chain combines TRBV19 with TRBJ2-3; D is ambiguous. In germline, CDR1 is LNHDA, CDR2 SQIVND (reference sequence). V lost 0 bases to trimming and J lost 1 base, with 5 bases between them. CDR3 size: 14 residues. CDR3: CASSIDPGTDTQYF. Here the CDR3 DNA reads TGTGCCAGTAGTATAGATCCGGGCACAGATACGCAGTATTTT.

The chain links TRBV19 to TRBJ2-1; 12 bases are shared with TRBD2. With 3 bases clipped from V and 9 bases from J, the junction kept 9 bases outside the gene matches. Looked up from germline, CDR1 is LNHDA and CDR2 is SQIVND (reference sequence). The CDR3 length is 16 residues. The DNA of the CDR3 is TGTGCCAGTAGTATTCGACTAGCGGGAGTAAAGATTGAGCAGTTCTTC. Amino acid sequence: CASSIRLAGVKIEQFF.

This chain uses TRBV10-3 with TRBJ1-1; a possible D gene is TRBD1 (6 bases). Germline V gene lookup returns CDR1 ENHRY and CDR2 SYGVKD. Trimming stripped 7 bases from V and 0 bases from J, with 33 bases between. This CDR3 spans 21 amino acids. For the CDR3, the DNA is TGTGCCATCAATCATATCCGCCGACCCATACACAGGGTTTTGGTGAACACTGAAGCTTTCTTT. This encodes CAINHIRRPIHRVLVNTEAFF.

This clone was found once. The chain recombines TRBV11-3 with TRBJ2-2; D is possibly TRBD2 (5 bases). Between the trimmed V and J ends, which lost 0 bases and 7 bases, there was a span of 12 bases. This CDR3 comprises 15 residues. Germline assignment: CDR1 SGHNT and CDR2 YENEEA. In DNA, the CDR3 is TGTGCCAGCAGCTTAGAGAGAGGGAAAGGCGGGGAGCTGTTTTTT. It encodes CASSLERGKGGELFF.

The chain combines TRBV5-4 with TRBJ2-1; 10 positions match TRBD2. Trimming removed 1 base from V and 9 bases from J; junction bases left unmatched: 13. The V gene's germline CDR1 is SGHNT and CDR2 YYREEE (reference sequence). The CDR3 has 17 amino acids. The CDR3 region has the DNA TGTGCCAGCAGCTTGTTTAAAGGGACTAGCGCTCTTAGTGAGCAGTTCTTC. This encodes CASSLFKGTSALSEQFF.

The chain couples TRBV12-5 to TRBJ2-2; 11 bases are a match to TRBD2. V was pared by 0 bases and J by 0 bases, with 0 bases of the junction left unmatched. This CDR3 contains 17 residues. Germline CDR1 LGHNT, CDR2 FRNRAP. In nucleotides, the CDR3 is TGTGCTAGTGGTTTGGTACTAGCGGGAGCGAACACCGGGGAGCTGTTTTTT. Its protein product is CASGLVLAGANTGELFF.

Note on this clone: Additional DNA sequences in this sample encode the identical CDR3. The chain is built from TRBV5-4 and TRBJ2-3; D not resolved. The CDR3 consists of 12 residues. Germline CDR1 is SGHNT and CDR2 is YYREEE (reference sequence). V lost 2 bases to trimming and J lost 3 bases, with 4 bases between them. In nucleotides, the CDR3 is TGTGCCAGCAGCTTATCGACAGATACGCAGTATTTT. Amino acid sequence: CASSLSTDTQYF.